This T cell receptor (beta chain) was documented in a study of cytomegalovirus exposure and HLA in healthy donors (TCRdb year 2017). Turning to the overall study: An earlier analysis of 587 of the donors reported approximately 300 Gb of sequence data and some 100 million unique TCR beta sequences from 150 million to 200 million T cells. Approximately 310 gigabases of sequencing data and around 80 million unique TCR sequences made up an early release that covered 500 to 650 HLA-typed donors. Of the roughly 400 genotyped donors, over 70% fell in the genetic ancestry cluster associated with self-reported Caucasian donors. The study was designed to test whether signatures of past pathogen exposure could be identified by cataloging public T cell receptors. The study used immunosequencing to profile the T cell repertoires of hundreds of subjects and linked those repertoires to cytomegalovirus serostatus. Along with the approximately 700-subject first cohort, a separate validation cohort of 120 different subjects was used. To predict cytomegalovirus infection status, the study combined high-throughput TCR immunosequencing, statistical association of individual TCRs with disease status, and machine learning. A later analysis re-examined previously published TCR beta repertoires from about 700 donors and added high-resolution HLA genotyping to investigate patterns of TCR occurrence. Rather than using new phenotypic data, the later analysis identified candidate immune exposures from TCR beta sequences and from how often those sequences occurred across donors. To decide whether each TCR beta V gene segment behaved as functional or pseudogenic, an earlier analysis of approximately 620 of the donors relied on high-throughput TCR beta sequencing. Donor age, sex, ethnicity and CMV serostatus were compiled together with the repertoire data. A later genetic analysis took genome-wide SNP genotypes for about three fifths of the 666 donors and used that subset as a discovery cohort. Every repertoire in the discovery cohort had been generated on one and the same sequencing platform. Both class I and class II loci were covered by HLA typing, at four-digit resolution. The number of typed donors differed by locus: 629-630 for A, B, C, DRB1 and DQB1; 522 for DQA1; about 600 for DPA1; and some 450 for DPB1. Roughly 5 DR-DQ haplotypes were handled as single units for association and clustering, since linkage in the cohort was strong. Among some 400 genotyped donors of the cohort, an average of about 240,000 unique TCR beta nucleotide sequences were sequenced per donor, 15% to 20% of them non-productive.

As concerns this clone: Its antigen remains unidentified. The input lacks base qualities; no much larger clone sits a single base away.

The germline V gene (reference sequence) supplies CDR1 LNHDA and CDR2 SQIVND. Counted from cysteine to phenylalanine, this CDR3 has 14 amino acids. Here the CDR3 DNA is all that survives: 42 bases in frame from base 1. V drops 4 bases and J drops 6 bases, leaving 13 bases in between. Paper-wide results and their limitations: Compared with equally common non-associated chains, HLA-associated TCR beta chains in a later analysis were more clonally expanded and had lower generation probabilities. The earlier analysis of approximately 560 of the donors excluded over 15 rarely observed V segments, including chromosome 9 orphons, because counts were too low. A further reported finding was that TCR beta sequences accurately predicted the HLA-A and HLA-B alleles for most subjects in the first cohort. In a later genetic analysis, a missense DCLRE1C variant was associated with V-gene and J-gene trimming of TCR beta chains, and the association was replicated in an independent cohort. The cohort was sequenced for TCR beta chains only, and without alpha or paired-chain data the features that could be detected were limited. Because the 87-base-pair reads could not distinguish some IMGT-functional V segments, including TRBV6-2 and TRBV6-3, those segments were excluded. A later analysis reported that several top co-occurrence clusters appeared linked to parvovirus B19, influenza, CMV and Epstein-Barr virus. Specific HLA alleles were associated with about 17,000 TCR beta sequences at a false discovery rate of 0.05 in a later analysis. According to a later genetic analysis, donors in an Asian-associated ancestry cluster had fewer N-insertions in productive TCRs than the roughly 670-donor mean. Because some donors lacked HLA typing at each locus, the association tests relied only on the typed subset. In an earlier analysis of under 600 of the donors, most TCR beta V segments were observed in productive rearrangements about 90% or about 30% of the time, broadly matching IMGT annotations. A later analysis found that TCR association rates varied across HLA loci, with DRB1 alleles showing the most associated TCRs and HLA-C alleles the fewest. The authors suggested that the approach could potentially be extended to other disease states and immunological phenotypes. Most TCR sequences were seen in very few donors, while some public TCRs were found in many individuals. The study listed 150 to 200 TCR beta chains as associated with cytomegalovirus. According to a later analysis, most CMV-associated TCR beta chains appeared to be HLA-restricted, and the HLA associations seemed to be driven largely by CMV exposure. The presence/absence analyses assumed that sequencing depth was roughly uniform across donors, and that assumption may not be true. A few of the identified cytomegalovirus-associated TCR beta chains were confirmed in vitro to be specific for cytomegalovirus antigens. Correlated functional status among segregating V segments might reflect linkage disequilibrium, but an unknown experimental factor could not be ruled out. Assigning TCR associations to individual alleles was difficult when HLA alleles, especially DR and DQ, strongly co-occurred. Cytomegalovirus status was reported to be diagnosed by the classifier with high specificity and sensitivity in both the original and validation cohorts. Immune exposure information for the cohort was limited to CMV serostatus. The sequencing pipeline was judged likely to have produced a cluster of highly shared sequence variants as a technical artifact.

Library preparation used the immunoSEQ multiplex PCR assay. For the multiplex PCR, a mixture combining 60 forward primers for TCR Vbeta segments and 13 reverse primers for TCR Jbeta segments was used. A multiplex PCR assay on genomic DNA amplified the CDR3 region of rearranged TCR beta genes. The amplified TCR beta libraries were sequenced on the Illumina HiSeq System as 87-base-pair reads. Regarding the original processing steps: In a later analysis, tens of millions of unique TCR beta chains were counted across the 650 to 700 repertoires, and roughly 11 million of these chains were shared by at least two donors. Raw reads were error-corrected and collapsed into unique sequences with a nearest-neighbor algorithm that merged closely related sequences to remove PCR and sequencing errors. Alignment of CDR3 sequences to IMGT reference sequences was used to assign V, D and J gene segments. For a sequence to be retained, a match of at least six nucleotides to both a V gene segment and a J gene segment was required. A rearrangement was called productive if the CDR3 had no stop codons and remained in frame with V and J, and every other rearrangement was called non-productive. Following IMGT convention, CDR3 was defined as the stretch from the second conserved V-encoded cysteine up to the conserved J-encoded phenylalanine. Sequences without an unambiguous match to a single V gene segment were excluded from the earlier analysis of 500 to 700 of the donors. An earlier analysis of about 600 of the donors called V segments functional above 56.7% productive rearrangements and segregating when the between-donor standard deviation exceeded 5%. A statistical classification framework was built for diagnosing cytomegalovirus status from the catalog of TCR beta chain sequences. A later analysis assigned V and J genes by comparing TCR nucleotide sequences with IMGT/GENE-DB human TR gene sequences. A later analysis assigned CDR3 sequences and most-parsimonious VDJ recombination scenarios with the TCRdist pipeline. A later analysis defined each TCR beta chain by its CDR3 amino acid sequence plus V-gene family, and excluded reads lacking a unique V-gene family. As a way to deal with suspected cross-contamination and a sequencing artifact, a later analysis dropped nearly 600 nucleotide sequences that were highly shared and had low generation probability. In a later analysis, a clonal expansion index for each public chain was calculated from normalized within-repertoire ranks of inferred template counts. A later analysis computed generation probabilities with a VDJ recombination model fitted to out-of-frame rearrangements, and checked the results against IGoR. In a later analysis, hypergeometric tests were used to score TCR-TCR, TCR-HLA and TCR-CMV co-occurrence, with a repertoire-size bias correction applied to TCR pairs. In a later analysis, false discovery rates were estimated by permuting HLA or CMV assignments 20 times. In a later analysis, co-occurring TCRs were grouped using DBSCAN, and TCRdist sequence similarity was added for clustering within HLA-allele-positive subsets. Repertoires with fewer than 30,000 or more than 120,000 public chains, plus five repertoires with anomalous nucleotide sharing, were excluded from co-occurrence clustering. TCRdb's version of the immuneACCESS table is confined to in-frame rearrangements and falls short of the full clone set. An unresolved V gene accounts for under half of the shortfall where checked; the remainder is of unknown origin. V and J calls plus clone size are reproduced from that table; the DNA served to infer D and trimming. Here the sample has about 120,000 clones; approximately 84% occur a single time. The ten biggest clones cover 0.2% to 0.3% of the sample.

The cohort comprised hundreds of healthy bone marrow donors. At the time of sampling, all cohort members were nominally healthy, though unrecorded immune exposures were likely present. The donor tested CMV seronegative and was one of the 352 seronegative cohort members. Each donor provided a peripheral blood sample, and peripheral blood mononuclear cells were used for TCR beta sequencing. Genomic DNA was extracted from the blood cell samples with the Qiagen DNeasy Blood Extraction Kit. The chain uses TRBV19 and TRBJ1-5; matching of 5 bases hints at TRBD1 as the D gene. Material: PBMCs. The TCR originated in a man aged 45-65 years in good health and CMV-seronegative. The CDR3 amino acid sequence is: CASSTQGTGQPQHF. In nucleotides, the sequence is TGTGCCAGTAGTACCCAGGGTACCGGTCAGCCCCAGCATTTT.